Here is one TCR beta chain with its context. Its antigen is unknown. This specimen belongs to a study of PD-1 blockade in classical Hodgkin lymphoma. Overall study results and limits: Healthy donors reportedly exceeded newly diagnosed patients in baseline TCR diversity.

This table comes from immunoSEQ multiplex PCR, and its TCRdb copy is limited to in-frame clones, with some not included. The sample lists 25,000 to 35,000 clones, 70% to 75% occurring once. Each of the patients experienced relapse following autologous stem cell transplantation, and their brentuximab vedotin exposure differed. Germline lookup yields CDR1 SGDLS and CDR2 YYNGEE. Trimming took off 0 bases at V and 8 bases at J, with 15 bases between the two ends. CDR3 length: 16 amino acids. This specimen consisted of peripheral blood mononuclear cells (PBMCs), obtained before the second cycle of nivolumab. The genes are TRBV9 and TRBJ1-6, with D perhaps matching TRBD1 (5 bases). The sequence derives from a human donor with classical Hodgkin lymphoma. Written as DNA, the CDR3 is TGTGCCAGCAGCGTAGATTCAGGGACCCTCCATTCACCCCTCCACTTT. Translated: CASSVDSGTLHSPLHF.